This entry lists 13 T cell receptor beta chains sequenced from one sample in a study of T cells in Graves' hyperthyroidism and ophthalmopathy. Amplification of TCR beta CDR3 regions was performed using RNA transcripts as template. The HTBI primer set was used in a first-round RT-PCR of the TCR CDR3. MiXCR, run by TCRdb on the multiplex PCR reads, gives a single entry per CDR3 protein. This repertoire shows about 360,000 distinct CDR3 sequences, roughly 13% found once; its top ten account for 9.2%. Sequencing used blood. The receptors come from a young woman with Graves' hyperthyroidism.

Remarks on this clonotype: A much larger clone lies a single base off, so this may be a read error. The rearrangement links TRBV28 to TRBJ1-6; maybe TRBD1 (5 bases). Trimming cost V 8 bases and J 7 bases, with 9 bases left between them. There are 12 residues in the CDR3. The germline gives CDR1 MDHEN, CDR2 SYDVKM. CDR3 protein: CASAPGNSPLHF. The CDR3 nucleotides are TGTGCCAGCGCCCCAGGGAATTCACCCCTCCACTTT. Using reference TRBV28 and TRBJ1-6 for the parts outside the CDR3, the full variable domain is DVKVTQSSRYLVKRTGEKVFLECVQDMDHENMFWYRQDPGLGLRLIYFSYDVKMKEKGDIPEGYSVSREKKERFSLILESASTNQTSMYLCASAPGNSPLHFGNGTRLTVT.

This clonotype was seen repeatedly, ten times or more. The DNA for the CDR3 is TGTGCCAGCAGTCCACTTGGGGAGCAGGGCTACGAGCAGTACTTC. It translates to CASSPLGEQGYEQYF. This chain links TRBV27 with TRBJ2-7; tentatively, D is TRBD1 or TRBD2 (5 bases each). This CDR3 spans 15 amino acids. In germline, CDR1 is MNHEY, CDR2 SMNVEV (reference sequence). Deletions cut 5 bases from V and 3 bases from J, with 17 bases between.

This clonotype was seen more than once but under ten times. The chain employs TRBV2 and TRBJ1-2, with 9 bases identical to TRBD1. The CDR3 spans 12 residues. CDR1 and CDR2 from the germline V gene are SNHLY and FYNNEI. V lost 5 bases and J lost 7; bases outside the gene matches: 2. CDR3 region: CASSRTGVGYTF. Here the CDR3 DNA reads TGTGCCAGCAGTCGGACAGGGGTTGGCTACACCTTC.

This clonotype showed up many times. The rearrangement joins TRBV7-2 to TRBJ2-5; D could derive from TRBD1 or TRBD2 (5 bases each). Germline lookup yields CDR1 SGHTA and CDR2 FQGNSA. V was trimmed by 6 bases and J by 0 bases, leaving 17 bases between them. The CDR3 consists of 16 residues. The CDR3: CASRHDYRDDQETQYF. The DNA for the CDR3 is TGTGCCAGCAGGCATGACTACCGGGACGACCAAGAGACCCAGTACTTC.

This clonotype appeared many times. This sequence joins TRBV29-1 and TRBJ2-7, with D uncertain. CDR1 is SQVTM, CDR2 ANQGSEA, per germline. The ends were cut back, 4 bases at V and 2 bases at J, with 18 bases in the middle. The CDR3 covers 15 residues. Written as DNA, the CDR3 is TGCAGCGTTGGGACCTTGAACATGACAACCTACGAGCAGTACTTC. This sequence encodes CSVGTLNMTTYEQYF.

This clonotype showed up many times. This rearrangement joins TRBV7-2 to TRBJ2-1; 8 bases agree with TRBD2. Germline V lookup: CDR1 SGHTA, CDR2 FQGNSA. The CDR3 has 14 amino acids. The V segment lost 8 bases and the J segment 0 bases; nucleotides outside the gene matches: 3. This CDR3 is CASRGGSSYNEQFF. CDR3 coding DNA: TGTGCCAGCCGGGGGGGGAGCTCCTACAATGAGCAGTTCTTC.

This clonotype was detected many times. The chain combines TRBV27 with TRBJ2-1, with 8 bases matching TRBD2. The V gene's germline CDR1 is MNHEY and CDR2 SMNVEV (reference sequence). The CDR3 covers 14 residues. Trimming cost V 6 bases and J 5 bases; bases outside gene matches: 6. The CDR3 spells CASRNGLADNEQFF. In nucleotides, the CDR3 is TGTGCCAGCAGGAACGGACTAGCAGACAATGAGCAGTTCTTC.

This clonotype was detected a few times. J is TRBJ2-7 and V is TRBV7-9, with 7 bases fitting TRBD2. There are 14 residues in the CDR3. Trimming cost V 6 bases and J 2 bases; bases outside gene matches: 7. Germline V CDR1 and CDR2: SEHNR, FQNEAQ (reference sequence). The CDR3 DNA sequence: TGTGCCAGCAGTATTGCGGGAGTGACCTACGAGCAGTACTTC. Amino acid sequence: CASSIAGVTYEQYF.

This clonotype has a count of ten or more. J is TRBJ2-7 and V is TRBV12-3 or TRBV12-4; D may be TRBD1 (6 bases). Trimming took off 5 bases at V and 3 bases at J, with 8 bases between the two ends. This CDR3 has 12 amino acids. The CDR3 loop is CASSQGLYEQYF. Here the CDR3 DNA reads TGTGCCAGCAGTCAGGGGCTCTACGAGCAGTACTTC.

This clonotype was seen many times. J is TRBJ2-1 and V is TRBV10-3; TRBD2 agrees at 7 bases. CDR1 is ENHRY, CDR2 SYGVKD, per germline. Trimming took 0 bases from V and 7 from J; bases not matched to a gene: 9. The CDR3 consists of 16 residues. The CDR3 is CAISESGSGPQNEQFF. CDR3 sequence (DNA): TGTGCCATCAGTGAGTCGGGTAGCGGGCCACAGAATGAGCAGTTCTTC.

The table lists this clonotype with many counts. The chain recombines TRBV12-3 or TRBV12-4 with TRBJ2-3; D gene unclear. V lost 6 bases to trimming and J lost 0 bases, with 13 bases between them. The CDR3 has 15 residues. The CDR3 DNA reads TGTGCCAGCAGGACCGGGCAGGCAAGCACAGATACGCAGTATTTT. Translated: CASRTGQASTDTQYF.

Ten or more counts support this clonotype. The chain couples TRBV9 to TRBJ1-1; D is unclear. CDR1 SGDLS and CDR2 YYNGEE come from the germline V gene. This CDR3 contains 12 residues. V lost 0 bases and J lost 5, with 5 bases in between. The CDR3 region has the DNA TGTGCCAGCAGCGTAGGGGGAACTGAAGCTTTCTTT. It yields the protein CASSVGGTEAFF.

Regarding this clonotype: A much larger clone lies one base from this, so it may be a read error. The chain links TRBV6-1 to TRBJ2-3, with unresolved D. V was clipped by 7 bases and J by 10 bases, with 18 bases between them. The CDR3 extends over 13 amino acids. CDR1 and CDR2 from the germline V gene are MNHNS and SASEGT. The CDR3 coding sequence is TGTGCCAGCACCCCCGGCCGGTTGGATGCGCAGTATTTT. It yields the protein CASTPGRLDAQYF.